These 24 T cell receptor beta chains were all obtained from the same sample, sequenced in a study of neoadjuvant anti-PD-1 for oral cavity cancer. Assay: immunoSEQ multiplex PCR; the TCRdb copy retains only in-frame clones and omits some. This sample carries 10,000 to 15,000 clones, 65% to 75% of them seen once, and the ten largest clones take around 2%. This material consisted of PBMCs, taken before nivolumab (anti-PD-1) treatment. These receptors all stem from a person between 35 and 79 years old with oral cavity squamous cell carcinoma.

The CDR3 sequence: CASSVEPGHSTDTQYF. For the CDR3, the DNA is TGTGCCAGCAGCGTAGAGCCCGGGCACAGCACAGATACGCAGTATTTT. The J gene is TRBJ2-3, the V gene TRBV9; D unresolved. V was pared by 0 bases and J by 0 bases, with 11 bases between. The CDR3 sequence is 16 residues long. CDR1 is SGDLS, CDR2 YYNGEE, per germline. Full variable domain (outside the CDR3, taken from reference TRBV9 and TRBJ2-3): DSGVTQTPKHLITATGQRVTLRCSPRSGDLSVYWYQQSLDQGLQFLIQYYNGEERAKGNILERFSAQQFPDLHSELNLSSLELGDSALYFCASSVEPGHSTDTQYFGPGTRLTVL.

This clone was detected a few times. The rearrangement joins TRBV7-2 to TRBJ1-5; D gene unclear. Trimming stripped 5 bases from V and 6 bases from J, with 11 bases between. This CDR3 is built from 13 residues. The germline CDR1 and CDR2 sequences are SGHTA and FQGNSA. CDR3 region: CASSPEAFQPQHF. CDR3 DNA: TGTGCCAGCAGCCCGGAAGCGTTTCAGCCCCAGCATTTT.

V gene TRBV6-4 combines with J gene TRBJ2-3, with D uncertain. V lost 0 bases and J 8 bases, leaving 9 bases between the germline ends. The CDR3 has 13 residues. CDR1 MRHNA and CDR2 SNTAGT come from the germline V gene. The CDR3 sequence: CASSDSIVATQYF. As DNA, the CDR3 is TGTGCCAGCAGTGACTCGATCGTTGCTACGCAGTATTTT.

This clone was observed a few times. This chain links TRBV5-4 with TRBJ1-2; 9 bases fit TRBD1. Unmatched junction bases numbered 11, after V lost 4 bases and J lost 7 bases. The CDR3 runs to 15 residues. The germline gives CDR1 SGHNT, CDR2 YYREEE (reference sequence). CDR3 nucleotide sequence: TGTGCCAGCAGCCACCGAGGACAGGGGTTAAGTGGCTACACCTTC. Its protein product is CASSHRGQGLSGYTF.

The sample holds a few counts of this clone. This chain connects TRBV4-1 to TRBJ2-7; TRBD1 matches 8 bases. The J segment lost 2 bases and the V segment lost 3 bases, leaving 6 bases of the junction unmatched. This CDR3 spans 15 amino acids. CDR1 is MGHRA and CDR2 is YSYEKL in the germline V gene. CDR3 sequence reads: CASSHPGGTAYEQYF. CDR3 DNA: TGCGCCAGCAGCCACCCAGGGGGCACGGCCTACGAGCAGTACTTC.

V usage is TRBV9 and J usage is TRBJ2-3, with D perhaps matching TRBD1 or TRBD2 (6 bases each). Germline assignment: CDR1 SGDLS and CDR2 YYNGEE. Trimming stripped 0 bases from V and 3 bases from J, with 23 bases between. CDR3 size: 19 residues. The CDR3 protein is CASSVELDRGESWTDTQYF. The CDR3 DNA follows: TGTGCCAGCAGCGTAGAGTTGGATAGGGGGGAGTCGTGGACAGATACGCAGTATTTT.

The chain joins TRBV7-6 to TRBJ2-7, with a tentative D call TRBD1 (6 bases). This CDR3 has 12 amino acids. The V end lost 8 bases, the J end lost 3 bases, and 11 bases lay between the germline ends. Per germline, CDR1 SGHVS and CDR2 FNYEAQ. CDR3 residues: CASATGLYEQYF. For the CDR3, the DNA is TGTGCCAGCGCGACAGGTCTCTACGAGCAGTACTTC.

This chain connects TRBV19 to TRBJ1-5; TRBD1 aligns across 8 bases. CDR1 is LNHDA and CDR2 is SQIVND in the germline V gene (reference sequence). The ends lost 0 bases at V and 3 bases at J; junction bases unmatched: 10. The CDR3 is 18 amino acids. CDR3 amino acids: CASSIDSRDRRPNQPQHF. The DNA of the CDR3 is TGTGCCAGTAGTATAGATAGTCGGGACAGGCGTCCCAATCAGCCCCAGCATTTT.

The V call is TRBV11-3, the J call TRBJ2-3; 9 bases are a match to TRBD1. The CDR3 runs to 15 residues. Per germline, CDR1 SGHNT and CDR2 YENEEA. V trimming: 5 bases; J trimming: 3 bases; junction bases outside the gene matches: 6. The CDR3 bases are TGTGCCAGCAGCATCTCCGGGACAGGGACAGATACGCAGTATTTT. The encoded protein is CASSISGTGTDTQYF. Full variable domain (missing parts from reference TRBV11-3 and TRBJ2-3): EAGVVQSPRYKIIEKKQPVAFWCNPISGHNTLYWYLQNLGQGPELLIRYENEEAVDDSQLPKDRFSAERLKGVDSTLKIQPAELGDSAVYLCASSISGTGTDTQYFGPGTRLTVL.

The chain recombines TRBV2 with TRBJ2-7; 7 bases are shared with TRBD1. The CDR3 has 12 residues. Germline V gene sequence: CDR1 SNHLY, CDR2 FYNNEI. CDR3 in DNA: TGTGCCAGCAGTGAACCGGACAGGAGGCTGAGGGTC. Residues: CASSEPDRRLRV.

The chain couples TRBV14 to TRBJ1-6; 8 positions agree with TRBD1. This CDR3 is built from 16 residues. Germline V gene data show CDR1 as SGHDN and CDR2 as FVKESK. The V gene end was trimmed by 2 bases and the J gene end by 5 bases; junction bases not matched to a gene: 5. The CDR3 sequence: CASSQRDRFNNSPLHF. CDR3 bases: TGTGCCAGCAGCCAAAGGGACAGGTTTAATAATTCACCCCTCCACTTT.

In this sample, this clone turned up once. The chain carries TRBV29-1 and TRBJ2-7, with D unclear. From germline, CDR1 is SQVTM and CDR2 ANQGSEA. CDR3 length equals 13 residues. Between the trimmed V and J ends, which lost 0 bases and 7 bases, there was a span of 13 bases. The CDR3 nucleotides read TGCAGCGTTGAAGAGTTGAGACTTGGGGAGCAGTACTTC. This encodes CSVEELRLGEQYF.

This clone occurred a few times. The chain employs TRBV7-6 and TRBJ1-1; tentatively, D is TRBD1 (5 bases). Looked up from germline, CDR1 is SGHVS and CDR2 is FNYEAQ. Trimming pared 5 bases from V and 1 base from J, leaving 8 bases between. This CDR3 is built from 13 residues. The DNA for the CDR3 is TGTGCCAGCAGCGTACAGGAGAACACTGAAGCTTTCTTT. Protein product: CASSVQENTEAFF.

The chain combines TRBV7-3 with TRBJ1-3; tentatively, D is TRBD1 (5 bases). Germline CDR1 and CDR2: SGHTA and FQGTGA. V lost 5 bases, J lost 0 bases, and 11 bases lay in between. CDR3 length: 15 residues. The CDR3 region has the DNA TGTGCCAGCAGCCCCACAGGTGCCTCTGGAAACACCATATATTTT. Protein: CASSPTGASGNTIYF.

The chain combines TRBV10-3 with TRBJ1-5; TRBD1 agrees at 7 bases. Trimming at V came to 3 bases and at J to 4 bases, leaving 6 bases not matched to a gene. Germline-derived CDR1 and CDR2 are ENHRY and SYGVKD. CDR3 length: 15 residues. CDR3 protein: CAISDTETGNQPQHF. The CDR3 region has the DNA TGTGCCATCAGTGATACCGAGACAGGGAATCAGCCCCAGCATTTT.

This chain uses TRBV6-1 with TRBJ2-5, with 9 bases aligning to TRBD1. Germline CDR1 is MNHNS and CDR2 is SASEGT. The CDR3 has 13 amino acids. V trimming: 5 bases; J trimming: 5 bases; junction bases outside the gene matches: 3. CDR3: CASSRDRDETQYF. As DNA, the CDR3 is TGTGCCAGCAGTCGGGACAGGGACGAGACCCAGTACTTC.

This clone was recorded a few times. The V call is TRBV9, the J call TRBJ2-7; D is possibly TRBD1 (6 bases). Trimming left V 4 bases short and J 2 bases short, with 16 bases between. Germline CDR1 is SGDLS and CDR2 is YYNGEE. This CDR3 has 15 residues. In DNA, the CDR3 is TGTGCCAGCAGCCCCCGGGACACCCTAACCTACGAGCAGTACTTC. It codes for CASSPRDTLTYEQYF.

In this sample, this clone turned up a few times. The rearrangement links TRBV2 to TRBJ1-6; possible D gene TRBD1, 6 bases. V lost 6 bases and J 8 bases, leaving 14 bases between the germline ends. The CDR3 has 14 amino acids. Per the germline V gene, CDR1 is SNHLY and CDR2 is FYNNEI. The CDR3 reads CASRPREGDSPLHF. The CDR3 nucleotides are TGTGCCAGCAGGCCCCGGGAGGGGGATTCACCCCTCCACTTT.

V gene TRBV29-1 combines with J gene TRBJ2-1; the D gene is possibly TRBD1 (6 bases). Germline CDR1 is SQVTM and CDR2 is ANQGSEA. The CDR3 is 14 amino acids. Trimming shortened V by 3 bases and J by 2 bases, and 11 bases separated the two germline ends. The chain's CDR3 is CSVDSRGPYNEQFF. The CDR3 nucleotides read TGCAGCGTTGATAGCAGGGGTCCCTACAATGAGCAGTTCTTC.

The count of this clone is one. CDR3 coding DNA: TGTGCCAGCAGCTTGAGGACAGGGGAAGTTCAGCCCCAGCATTTT. Translation gives CASSLRTGEVQPQHF. This rearrangement joins TRBV5-5 to TRBJ1-5; 9 bases are a match to TRBD1. The ends lost 1 base at V and 6 bases at J; junction bases unmatched: 5. The CDR3 contains 15 residues. From germline, CDR1 is SGHKS and CDR2 YYEKEE (reference sequence).

The table lists this clone with a few counts. The chain couples TRBV6-1 to TRBJ1-2; D is unclear. Trimming took off 8 bases at V and 6 bases at J, with 16 bases between the two ends. The CDR3 is 13 residues long. Germline V gene data show CDR1 as MNHNS and CDR2 as SASEGT. Written as DNA, the CDR3 is TGTGCCAGCGGATTTACTATGACTGATGGCTACACCTTC. It encodes CASGFTMTDGYTF.

V gene TRBV18 combines with J gene TRBJ2-7; 7 positions agree with TRBD1. The germline gives CDR1 KGHSH, CDR2 LQKENI. The junction had 8 bases not matched to a gene; V was cut back by 3 bases and J by 3 bases. The CDR3 consists of 15 residues. CDR3 sequence reads: CASSPPGQSFYEQYF. Here the CDR3 DNA reads TGTGCCAGCTCACCGCCGGGACAGAGTTTCTACGAGCAGTACTTC.

The chain has TRBV6-5 and TRBJ2-3, with 9 bases identical to TRBD2. The CDR3 contains 16 residues. V was pared by 2 bases and J by 4 bases, with 7 bases of the junction left unmatched. Germline loops: CDR1 MNHEY, CDR2 SVGAGI. The chain's CDR3 is CASSYGSGTSPDTQYF. The CDR3 DNA is TGTGCCAGCAGTTACGGTAGTGGGACTAGCCCAGATACGCAGTATTTT.

J is TRBJ2-7 and V is TRBV30, with D hard to call. Germline V gene data show CDR1 as GTSNPN and CDR2 as SVGIG (reference sequence). The CDR3 consists of 12 residues. The V and J ends lost 7 bases and 2 bases respectively, with 12 bases between them. The CDR3 nucleotides are TGTGCCTCGGTGGATTGGACCTACGAGCAGTACTTC. Residues: CASVDWTYEQYF.